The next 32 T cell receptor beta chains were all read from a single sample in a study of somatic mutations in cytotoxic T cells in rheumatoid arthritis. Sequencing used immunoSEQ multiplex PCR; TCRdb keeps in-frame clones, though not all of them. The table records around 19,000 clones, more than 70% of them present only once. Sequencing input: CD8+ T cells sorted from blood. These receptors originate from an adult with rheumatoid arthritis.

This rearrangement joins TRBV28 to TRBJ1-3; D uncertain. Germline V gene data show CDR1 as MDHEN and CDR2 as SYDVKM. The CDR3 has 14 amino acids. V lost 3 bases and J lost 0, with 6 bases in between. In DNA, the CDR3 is TGTGCCAGCAGTTTGGTGGGCTCTGGAAACACCATATATTTT. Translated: CASSLVGSGNTIYF.

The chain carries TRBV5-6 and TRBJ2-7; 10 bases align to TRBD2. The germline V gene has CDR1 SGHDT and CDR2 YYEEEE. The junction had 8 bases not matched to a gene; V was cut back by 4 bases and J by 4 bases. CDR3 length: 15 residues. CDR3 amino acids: CASSLPGLAHYEQYF. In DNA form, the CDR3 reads TGTGCCAGCAGCCTTCCGGGACTAGCGCATTACGAGCAGTACTTC. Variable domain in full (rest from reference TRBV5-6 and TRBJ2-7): DAGVTQSPTHLIKTRGQQVTLRCSPKSGHDTVSWYQQALGQGPQFIFQYYEEEERQRGNFPDRFSGHQFPNYSSELNVNALLLGDSALYLCASSLPGLAHYEQYFGPGTRLTVT.

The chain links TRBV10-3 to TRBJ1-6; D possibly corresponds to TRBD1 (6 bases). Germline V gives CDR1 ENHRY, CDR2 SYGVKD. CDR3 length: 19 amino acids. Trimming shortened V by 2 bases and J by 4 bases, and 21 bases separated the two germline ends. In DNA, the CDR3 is TGTGCCATCAGTGAGCCCGTTACCGGGGGCGGTTTATATAATTCACCCCTCCACTTT. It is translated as CAISEPVTGGGLYNSPLHF.

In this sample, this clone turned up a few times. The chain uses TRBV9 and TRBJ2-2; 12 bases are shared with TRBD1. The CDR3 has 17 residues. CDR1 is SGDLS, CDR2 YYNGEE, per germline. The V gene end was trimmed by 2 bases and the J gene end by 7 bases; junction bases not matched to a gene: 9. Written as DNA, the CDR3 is TGTGCCAGCAGCGTGAGACCGGGACAGGGGGCGAACGGGGAGCTGTTTTTT. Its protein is CASSVRPGQGANGELFF.

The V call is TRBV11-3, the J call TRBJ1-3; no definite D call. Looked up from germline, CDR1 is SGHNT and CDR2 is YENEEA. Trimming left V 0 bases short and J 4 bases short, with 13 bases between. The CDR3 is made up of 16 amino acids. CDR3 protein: CASSLDPPITGNTIYF. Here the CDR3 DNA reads TGTGCCAGCAGCTTAGATCCTCCTATAACAGGAAACACCATATATTTT.

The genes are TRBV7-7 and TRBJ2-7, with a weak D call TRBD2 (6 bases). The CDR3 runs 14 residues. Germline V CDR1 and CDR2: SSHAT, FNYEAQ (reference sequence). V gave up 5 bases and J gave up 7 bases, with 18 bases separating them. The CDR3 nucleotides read TGTGCCAGCAGCCCGGGACCTACTAGCCGAGAGCAGTACTTC. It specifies CASSPGPTSREQYF.

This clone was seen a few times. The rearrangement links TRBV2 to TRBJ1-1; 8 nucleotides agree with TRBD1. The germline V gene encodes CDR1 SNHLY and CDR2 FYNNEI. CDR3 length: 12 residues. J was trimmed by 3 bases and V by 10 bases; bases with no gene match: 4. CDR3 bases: TGTGCCACACGACAGGGGTACACTGAAGCTTTCTTT. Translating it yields CATRQGYTEAFF.

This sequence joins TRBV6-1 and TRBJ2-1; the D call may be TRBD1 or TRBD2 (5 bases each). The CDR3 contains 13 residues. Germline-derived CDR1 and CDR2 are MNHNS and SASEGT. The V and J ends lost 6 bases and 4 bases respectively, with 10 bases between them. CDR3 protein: CASSGTSYNEQFF. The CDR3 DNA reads TGTGCCAGCAGCGGGACCTCATACAATGAGCAGTTCTTC.

The CDR3 bases are TGTGCCAGCAGCCTCGGCGTTAGCGGGATGAACACCGGGGAGCTGTTTTTT. Its protein product is CASSLGVSGMNTGELFF. V is TRBV9 and J is TRBJ2-2, with 8 positions matching TRBD2. CDR1 and CDR2 (germline): SGDLS, YYNGEE. The CDR3 is made up of 17 amino acids. Trimming cost V 4 bases and J 1 base; bases outside gene matches: 9.

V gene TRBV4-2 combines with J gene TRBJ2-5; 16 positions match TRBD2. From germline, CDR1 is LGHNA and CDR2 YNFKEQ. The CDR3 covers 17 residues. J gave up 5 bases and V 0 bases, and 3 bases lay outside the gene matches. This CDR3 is CASSQDGTSGGAETQYF. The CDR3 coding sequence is TGTGCCAGCAGCCAAGATGGGACTAGCGGGGGGGCGGAGACCCAGTACTTC.

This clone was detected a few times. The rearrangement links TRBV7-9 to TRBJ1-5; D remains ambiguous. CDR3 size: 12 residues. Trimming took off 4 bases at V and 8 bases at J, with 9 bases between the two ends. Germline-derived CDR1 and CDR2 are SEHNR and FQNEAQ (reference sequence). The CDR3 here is CASSSASEPQHF. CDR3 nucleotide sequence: TGTGCCAGCAGCTCCGCCTCAGAGCCCCAGCATTTT.

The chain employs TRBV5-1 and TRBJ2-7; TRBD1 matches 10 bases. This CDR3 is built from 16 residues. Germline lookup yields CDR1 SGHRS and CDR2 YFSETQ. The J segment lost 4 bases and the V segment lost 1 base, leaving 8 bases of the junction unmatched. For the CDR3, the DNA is TGCGCCAGCAGCTTGAGTGGGACAGGGGCCCAATACGAGCAGTACTTC. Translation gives CASSLSGTGAQYEQYF.

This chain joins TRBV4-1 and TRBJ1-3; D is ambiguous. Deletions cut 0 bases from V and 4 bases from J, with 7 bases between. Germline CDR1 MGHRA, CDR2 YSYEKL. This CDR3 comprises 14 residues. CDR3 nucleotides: TGCGCCAGCAGCCAAGACCATTTAGGAAACACCATATATTTT. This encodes CASSQDHLGNTIYF.

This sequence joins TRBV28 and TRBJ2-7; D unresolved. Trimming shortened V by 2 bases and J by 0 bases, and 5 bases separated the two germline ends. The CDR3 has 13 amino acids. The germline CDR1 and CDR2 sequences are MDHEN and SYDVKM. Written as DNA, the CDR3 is TGTGCCAGCAGTTTACCCAGCTCCTACGAGCAGTACTTC. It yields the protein CASSLPSSYEQYF.

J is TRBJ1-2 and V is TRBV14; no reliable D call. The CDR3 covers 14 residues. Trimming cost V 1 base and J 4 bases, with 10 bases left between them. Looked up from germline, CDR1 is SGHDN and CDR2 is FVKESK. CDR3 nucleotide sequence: TGTGCCAGCAGCCAAGGAACAGCCTCCTATGGCTACACCTTC. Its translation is CASSQGTASYGYTF.

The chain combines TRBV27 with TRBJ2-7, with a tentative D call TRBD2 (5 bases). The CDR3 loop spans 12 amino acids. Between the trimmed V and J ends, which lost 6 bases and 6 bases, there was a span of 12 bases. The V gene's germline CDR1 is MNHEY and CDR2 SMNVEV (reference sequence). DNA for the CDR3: TGTGCCAGCAGAAAGAGCGGCCGCGAGCAGTACTTC. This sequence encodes CASRKSGREQYF.

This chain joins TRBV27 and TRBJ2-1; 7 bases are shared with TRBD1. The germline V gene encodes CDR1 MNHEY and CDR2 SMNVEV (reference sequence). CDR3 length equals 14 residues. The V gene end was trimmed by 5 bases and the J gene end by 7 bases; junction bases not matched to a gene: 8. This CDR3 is CASSNRQGMNEQFF. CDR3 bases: TGTGCCAGCAGTAACAGACAGGGTATGAATGAGCAGTTCTTC.

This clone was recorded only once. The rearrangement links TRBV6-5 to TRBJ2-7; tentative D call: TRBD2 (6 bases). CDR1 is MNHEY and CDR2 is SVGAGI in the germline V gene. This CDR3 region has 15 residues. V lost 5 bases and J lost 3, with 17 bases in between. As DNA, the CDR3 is TGTGCCAGCAGTCGGATTGGGACTGGACTCTACGAGCAGTACTTC. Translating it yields CASSRIGTGLYEQYF.

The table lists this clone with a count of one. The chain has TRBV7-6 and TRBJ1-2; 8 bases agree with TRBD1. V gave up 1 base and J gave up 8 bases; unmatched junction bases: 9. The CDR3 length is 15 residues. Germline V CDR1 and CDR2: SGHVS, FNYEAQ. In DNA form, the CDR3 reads TGTGCCAGCAGCTTAGAGGAGACAGGGGCGCGGGGCTACACCTTC. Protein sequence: CASSLEETGARGYTF.

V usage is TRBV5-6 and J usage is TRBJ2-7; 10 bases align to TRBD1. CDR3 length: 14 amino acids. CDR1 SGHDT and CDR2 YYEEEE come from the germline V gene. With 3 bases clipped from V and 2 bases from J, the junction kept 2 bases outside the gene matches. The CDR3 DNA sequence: TGTGCCAGCAGCTACGGACAGGGGGCCTACGAGCAGTACTTC. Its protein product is CASSYGQGAYEQYF.

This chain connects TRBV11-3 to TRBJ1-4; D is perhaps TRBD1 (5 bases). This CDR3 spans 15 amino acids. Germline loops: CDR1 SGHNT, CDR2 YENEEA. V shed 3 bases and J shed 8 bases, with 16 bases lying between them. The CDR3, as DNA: TGTGCCAGCAGCTTGGGGGGTATGATCGGCGAAAAACTGTTTTTT. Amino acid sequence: CASSLGGMIGEKLFF.

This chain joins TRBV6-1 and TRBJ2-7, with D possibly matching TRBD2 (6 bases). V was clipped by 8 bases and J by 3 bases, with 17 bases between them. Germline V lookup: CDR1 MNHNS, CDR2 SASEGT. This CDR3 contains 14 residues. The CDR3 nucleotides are TGTGCCAGCGGTTCGCGAGGAGGGATCTACGAGCAGTACTTC. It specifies CASGSRGGIYEQYF.

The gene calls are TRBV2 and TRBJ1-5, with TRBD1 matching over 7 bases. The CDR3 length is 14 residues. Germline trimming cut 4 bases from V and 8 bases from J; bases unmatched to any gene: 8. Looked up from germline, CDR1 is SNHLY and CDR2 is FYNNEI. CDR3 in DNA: TGTGCCAGCAGTGGTGGAGACAGGGTTAAGCCCCAGCATTTT. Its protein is CASSGGDRVKPQHF.

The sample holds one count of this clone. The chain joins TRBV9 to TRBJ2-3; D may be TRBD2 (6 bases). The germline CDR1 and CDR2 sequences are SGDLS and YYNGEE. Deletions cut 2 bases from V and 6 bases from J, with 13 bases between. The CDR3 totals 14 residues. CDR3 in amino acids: CASSVDGSGDTQYF. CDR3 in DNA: TGTGCCAGCAGCGTTGACGGGAGTGGGGATACGCAGTATTTT.

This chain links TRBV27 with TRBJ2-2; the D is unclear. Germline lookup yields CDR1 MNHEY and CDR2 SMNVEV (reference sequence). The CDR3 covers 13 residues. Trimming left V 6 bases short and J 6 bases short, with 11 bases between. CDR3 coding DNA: TGTGCCAGCAGCCCATTTGGCGCCGGGGAGCTGTTTTTT. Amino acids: CASSPFGAGELFF.

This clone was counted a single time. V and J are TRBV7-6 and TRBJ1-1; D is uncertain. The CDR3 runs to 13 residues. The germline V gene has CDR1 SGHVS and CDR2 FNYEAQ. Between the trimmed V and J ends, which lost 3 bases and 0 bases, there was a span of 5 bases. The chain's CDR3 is CASSFGLNTEAFF. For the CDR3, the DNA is TGTGCCAGCAGCTTCGGACTGAACACTGAAGCTTTCTTT.

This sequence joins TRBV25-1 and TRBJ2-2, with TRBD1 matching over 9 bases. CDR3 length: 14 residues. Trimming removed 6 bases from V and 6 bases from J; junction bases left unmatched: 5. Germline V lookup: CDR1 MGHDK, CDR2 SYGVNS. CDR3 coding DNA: TGTGCCAGCAGCCCGGGACAGGGTCCCGGGGAGCTGTTTTTT. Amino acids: CASSPGQGPGELFF.

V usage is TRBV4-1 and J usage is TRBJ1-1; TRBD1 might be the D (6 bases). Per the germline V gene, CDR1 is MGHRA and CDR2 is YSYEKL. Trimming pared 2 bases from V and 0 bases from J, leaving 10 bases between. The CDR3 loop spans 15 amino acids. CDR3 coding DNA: TGCGCCAGCAGCCAACTGACAGGATTGAACACTGAAGCTTTCTTT. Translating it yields CASSQLTGLNTEAFF.

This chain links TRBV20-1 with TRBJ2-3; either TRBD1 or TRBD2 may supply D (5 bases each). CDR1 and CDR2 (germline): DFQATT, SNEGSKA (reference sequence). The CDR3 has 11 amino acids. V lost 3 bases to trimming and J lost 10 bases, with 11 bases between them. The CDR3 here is CSARWGIAQYF. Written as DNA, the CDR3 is TGCAGTGCTAGGTGGGGGATTGCGCAGTATTTT.

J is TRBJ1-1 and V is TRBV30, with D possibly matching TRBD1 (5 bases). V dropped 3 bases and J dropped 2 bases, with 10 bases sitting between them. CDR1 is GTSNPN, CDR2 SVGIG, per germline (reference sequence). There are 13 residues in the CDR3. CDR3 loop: CAWSWGGNTEAFF. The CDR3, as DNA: TGTGCCTGGAGCTGGGGGGGAAACACTGAAGCTTTCTTT.

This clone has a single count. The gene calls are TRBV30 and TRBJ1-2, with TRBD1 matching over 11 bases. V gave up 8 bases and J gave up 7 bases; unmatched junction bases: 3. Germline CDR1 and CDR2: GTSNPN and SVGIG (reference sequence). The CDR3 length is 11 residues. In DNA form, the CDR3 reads TGTGCCAGGACAGGGGGCTCTGGCTACACCTTC. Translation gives CARTGGSGYTF.

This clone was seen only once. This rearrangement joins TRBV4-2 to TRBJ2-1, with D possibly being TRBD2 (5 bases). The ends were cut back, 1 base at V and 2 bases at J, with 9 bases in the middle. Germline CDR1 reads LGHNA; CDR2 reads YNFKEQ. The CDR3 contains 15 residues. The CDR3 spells CASSQALAPYNEQFF. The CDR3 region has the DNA TGTGCCAGCAGCCAAGCTCTAGCCCCCTACAATGAGCAGTTCTTC.